This TCR beta chain appears in the sequencing data of a study of blood T cell repertoires in COVID-19. Study-level information: From the United States, Italy and Spain came samples of acute and convalescent COVID-19. In each case, the material was cDNA or gDNA derived from T cells, B-cell-depleted T cells, or PBMCs.

Method: immunoSEQ multiplex PCR; TCRdb's copy keeps in-frame clones and lacks some. The table shows around 250,000 clones, with around nine tenths occurring only once. The receptor comes from a woman in her fifties or sixties who had recovered from COVID-19. The sequenced sample consisted of peripheral blood.

CDR3 sequence: CASSQGPGVDSPLHF. In DNA form, the CDR3 reads TGTGCCAGCAGCCAAGGCCCAGGGGTAGATTCACCCCTCCACTTT. V is TRBV7-2 and J is TRBJ1-6, with D tentatively TRBD1 (6 bases). The V gene lost 5 bases and the J gene lost 8 bases, with 16 bases spanning the gap. The CDR3 is 15 residues long. Germline values: CDR1 SGHTA, CDR2 FQGNSA.